This TCR beta chain is drawn from a study of memory CD4+ T cells and cytomegalovirus serostatus. Study-wide points: Each of approximately 63 CMV-associated TCRbeta sequences occurred in one to five individuals.

As concerns this clone: The antigen is not known.

Clones were read by immunoSEQ multiplex PCR, and TCRdb kept only the in-frame ones, dropping some. The sample holds 54,000 or so clones; about 81% are singletons and the top ten take 0.8% to 1.2%. The sort gate was single viable CD3+CD4+CD8-CD45RO+ cells for memory CD4+ T cells. This TCR was recovered from an adult in good health and CMV-seronegative. Sequencing used memory CD4+ T cells from blood.

The DNA of the CDR3 is TGTGCCAGCAGCCGAGTGATTATCGGCACTGAAGCTTTCTTT. Translating it yields CASSRVIIGTEAFF. The chain is built from TRBV7-8 and TRBJ1-1, with D uncertain. The CDR3 has 14 residues. V was shortened by 5 bases and J by 4 bases, with 14 bases between the two germline ends. Germline V lookup: CDR1 SGHVS, CDR2 FQNEAQ.